The 23 T cell receptor beta chains below were found in one sample sequenced in a study of T cell responses to AZD1222 COVID-19 vaccine. TCRdb's table, derived via immunoSEQ multiplex PCR, lists solely in-frame clones and lacks some. Of 100,000 to 150,000 clones in the sample, approximately 88% were seen once. Sequencing was performed on peripheral blood, taken on day 0 of AZD1222 vaccination. The receptor set was obtained from an adult in good health.

V gene TRBV6-5 combines with J gene TRBJ1-6, with 7 bases identical to TRBD1. The ends lost 7 bases at V and 7 bases at J; junction bases unmatched: 7. The CDR3 totals 14 residues. Germline V lookup: CDR1 MNHEY, CDR2 SVGAGI. This chain's CDR3 is CASTRGLSNSPLHF. The CDR3 region has the DNA TGTGCCAGCACAAGGGGGCTGTCCAATTCACCCCTCCACTTT.

The chain has TRBV5-8 and TRBJ1-5; TRBD1 matches at 10 bases. V lost 4 bases, J lost 2 bases, and 18 bases stayed unmatched. This CDR3 is 20 amino acids long. Per the germline V gene, CDR1 is SGHTS and CDR2 is YDEGEE. DNA for the CDR3: TGTGCCAGCAGCCGGAGGACAGGGGGACAGGGGATAGGCGGCAATCAGCCCCAGCATTTT. Protein product: CASSRRTGGQGIGGNQPQHF.

The genes are TRBV7-2 and TRBJ1-1, with D hard to call. The CDR3 covers 13 residues. From germline, CDR1 is SGHTA and CDR2 FQGNSA. V lost 2 bases and J lost 8, with 12 bases in between. The chain's CDR3 is CASSLNPSGEAFF. CDR3 in DNA: TGTGCCAGCAGCTTAAACCCCTCGGGGGAAGCTTTCTTT.

The chain has TRBV6-5 and TRBJ2-1, with TRBD2 identical over 9 bases. The V and J ends lost 8 bases and 9 bases, in that order; junction bases with no gene match: 2. This CDR3 is built from 11 residues. From germline, CDR1 is MNHEY and CDR2 SVGAGI. CDR3 bases: TGTGCCAGCCAAGCGGGAGGTGAGCAGTTCTTC. Protein: CASQAGGEQFF.

The rearrangement joins TRBV19 to TRBJ1-2; 9 bases align to TRBD1. The germline CDR1 and CDR2 sequences are LNHDA and SQIVND (reference sequence). The CDR3 is 16 amino acids. With V trimmed by 3 bases and J by 1 base, 6 bases remained unmatched. The CDR3 DNA follows: TGTGCCAGTAGTATTAAGGGGACAGGGCATAACTATGGCTACACCTTC. This codes for CASSIKGTGHNYGYTF.

The gene calls are TRBV7-8 and TRBJ2-7; D gene unclear. Trimming cost V 3 bases and J 4 bases, with 4 bases left between them. The CDR3 spans 11 residues. CDR1 and CDR2 from the germline V gene are SGHVS and FQNEAQ. The CDR3 loop is CASSLHYEQYF. CDR3 coding DNA: TGTGCCAGCAGCTTGCATTACGAGCAGTACTTC.

The CDR3 nucleotides read TGTGCCAGCGAACAGGGTAGTGGCGGGGAGCTGTTTTTT. Translation: CASEQGSGGELFF. The chain recombines TRBV2 with TRBJ2-2; D might be TRBD1 (6 bases). V was cut by 8 bases and J by 7 bases, with 14 bases left in between. The CDR3 extends over 13 amino acids. Germline CDR1 and CDR2: SNHLY and FYNNEI.

The chain combines TRBV6-5 with TRBJ1-5; D perhaps matches TRBD1 (5 bases). There are 15 residues in the CDR3. Trimming stripped 5 bases from V and 6 bases from J, with 17 bases between. Germline CDR1 MNHEY, CDR2 SVGAGI. The CDR3 nucleotides are TGTGCCAGCAGTCTTGAGGCGGGCGGGGGTCAGCCCCAGCATTTT. Protein: CASSLEAGGGQPQHF.

The chain uses TRBV6-5 and TRBJ2-7, with D unresolved. The CDR3 is 14 residues long. Trimming shortened V by 0 bases and J by 3 bases, and 9 bases separated the two germline ends. Germline-derived CDR1 and CDR2 are MNHEY and SVGAGI. The CDR3, as DNA: TGTGCCAGCAGTTACTCGGACGATAGCTACGAGCAGTACTTC. The encoded protein is CASSYSDDSYEQYF.

The chain recombines TRBV7-2 with TRBJ1-5; D gene unclear. Germline CDR1 and CDR2: SGHTA and FQGNSA. Trimming removed 3 bases at V and 1 base at J, with 7 bases between. The CDR3 is made up of 14 amino acids. CDR3 amino acids: CASSFYGSNQPQHF. The DNA of the CDR3 is TGTGCCAGCAGCTTTTACGGGAGCAATCAGCCCCAGCATTTT.

The J gene is TRBJ2-7, the V gene TRBV6-2 or TRBV6-3; no clear D gene. This CDR3 contains 15 residues. The V gene's germline CDR1 is MNHEY and CDR2 SVGEGT. V was pared by 6 bases and J by 6 bases, with 21 bases between. The chain's CDR3 is CASSIYRAPPAEQYF. DNA for the CDR3: TGTGCCAGCAGCATATACCGGGCCCCTCCGGCCGAGCAGTACTTC.

V and J are TRBV7-2 and TRBJ2-1; D is uncertain. Per germline, CDR1 SGHTA and CDR2 FQGNSA. Trimming cost V 2 bases and J 0 bases, with 11 bases left between them. This CDR3 comprises 16 residues. CDR3 nucleotide sequence: TGTGCCAGCAGCTTATGGTGGCGGAGCTCCTACAATGAGCAGTTCTTC. Translating gives CASSLWWRSSYNEQFF.

The chain links TRBV2 to TRBJ1-2; 9 bases match TRBD1. Germline V CDR1 and CDR2: SNHLY, FYNNEI. V gave up 7 bases and J gave up 4 bases; unmatched junction bases: 10. The CDR3 spans 15 residues. In nucleotides, the CDR3 is TGTGCCAGCAAAACCTGGGACAGGGAGACCTATGGCTACACCTTC. Its protein is CASKTWDRETYGYTF.

The gene calls are TRBV9 and TRBJ2-6, with 11 bases identical to TRBD2. The CDR3 has 21 residues. Germline trimming cut 2 bases from V and 0 bases from J; bases unmatched to any gene: 13. Germline CDR1 SGDLS, CDR2 YYNGEE. The CDR3 is CASSVATIGLAGRSGANVLTF. CDR3 DNA: TGTGCCAGCAGCGTGGCGACGATTGGACTAGCGGGCCGCTCTGGGGCCAACGTCCTGACTTTC.

The chain couples TRBV9 to TRBJ1-2; 12 positions agree with TRBD1. Trimming took 4 bases from V and 8 from J; bases not matched to a gene: 9. This CDR3 has 15 amino acids. The germline V gene has CDR1 SGDLS and CDR2 YYNGEE. Written as DNA, the CDR3 is TGTGCCAGCAGCCCTACCGGGACAGGGGGCCGAGGCTACACCTTC. Translated: CASSPTGTGGRGYTF.

The V gene is TRBV25-1, the J gene TRBJ1-5, with unresolved D. The germline CDR1 and CDR2 sequences are MGHDK and SYGVNS. The V end was cut by 2 bases, the J end by 5 bases, with 13 bases between. The CDR3 extends over 15 amino acids. The CDR3 region has the DNA TGTGCCAGCAGTGAAAGCTGGGGTCGTGATCAGCCCCAGCATTTT. As protein: CASSESWGRDQPQHF.

This rearrangement joins TRBV20-1 to TRBJ1-2; D is perhaps TRBD1 (5 bases). The germline V and J ends were trimmed by 3 bases and 5 bases, with 16 bases remaining between them. CDR1 is DFQATT and CDR2 is SNEGSKA in the germline V gene (reference sequence). CDR3 length equals 14 residues. CDR3: CSASPTGTEYGYTF. As DNA, the CDR3 is TGCAGTGCTAGTCCGACCGGGACGGAGTATGGCTACACCTTC.

To note about this clone: This same CDR3 is encoded by further DNA sequences in the sample. The genes are TRBV12-3 or TRBV12-4 and TRBJ1-1; D not certain. Trimming cost V 6 bases and J 0 bases, with 8 bases left between them. The CDR3 consists of 13 residues. This chain's CDR3 is CASSLIMNTEAFF. CDR3 in DNA: TGTGCCAGCAGCCTGATTATGAACACTGAAGCTTTCTTT.

This rearrangement joins TRBV7-9 to TRBJ2-3; D perhaps matches TRBD2 (6 bases). V lost 5 bases to trimming and J lost 0 bases, with 9 bases between them. Germline V gene sequence: CDR1 SEHNR, CDR2 FQNEAQ (reference sequence). This CDR3 region has 14 residues. DNA of the CDR3: TGTGCCAGCAGCCTGAGCGGGAGCACAGATACGCAGTATTTT. Encoded protein: CASSLSGSTDTQYF.

The V call is TRBV3-1 (or the pseudogene TRBV3-2), the J call TRBJ2-7, with D unresolved. Germline assignment: CDR1 LGHDT and CDR2 YNNKEL (reference sequence). The CDR3 contains 14 residues. Trimming stripped 1 base from V and 3 bases from J, with 10 bases between. CDR3 in amino acids: CASSQGISRYEQYF. In DNA, the CDR3 is TGTGCCAGCAGCCAAGGAATATCCCGCTACGAGCAGTACTTC.

The genes are TRBV18 and TRBJ1-1, with 9 nucleotides matching TRBD1. The CDR3 is 14 amino acids. V shed 4 bases, J shed 2 bases, and the junction held 2 bases outside the gene matches. The germline CDR1 and CDR2 sequences are KGHSH and LQKENI. The CDR3 region has the DNA TGTGCCAGCTCACTACAGGGGGCAAACACTGAAGCTTTCTTT. Protein: CASSLQGANTEAFF. The entire variable domain, with the rest obtained from reference TRBV18 and TRBJ1-1, is as follows: NAGVMQNPRHLVRRRGQEARLRCSPMKGHSHVYWYRQLPEEGLKFMVYLQKENIIDESGMPKERFSAEFPKEGPSILRIQQVVRGDSAAYFCASSLQGANTEAFFGQGTRLTVV.

This CDR3 reads CASRGGMVYGYTF. DNA for the CDR3: TGTGCCAGCCGTGGGGGAATGGTCTATGGCTACACCTTC. The V gene is TRBV19, the J gene TRBJ1-2; the D gene is possibly TRBD1 (5 bases). Deletions cut 9 bases from V and 4 bases from J, with 15 bases between. CDR1 and CDR2 (germline): LNHDA, SQIVND (reference sequence). This CDR3 has 13 amino acids. The full variable domain, in which reference TRBV19 and TRBJ1-2 provide the parts outside the CDR3, is DGGITQSPKYLFRKEGQNVTLSCEQNLNHDAMYWYRQDPGQGLRLIYYSQIVNDFQKGDIAEGYSVSREKKESFPLTVTSAQKNPTAFYLCASRGGMVYGYTFGSGTRLTVV.

The V and J genes are TRBV5-4 and TRBJ1-4; the match to TRBD1 covers 7 bases. The CDR3 spans 14 residues. V lost 2 bases to trimming and J lost 8 bases; unmatched junction nucleotides: 6. Germline V gene lookup returns CDR1 SGHNT and CDR2 YYREEE (reference sequence). CDR3 nucleotide sequence: TGTGCCAGCAGCTTCGACAGGGCAGAGGAAAAACTGTTTTTT. This sequence encodes CASSFDRAEEKLFF.